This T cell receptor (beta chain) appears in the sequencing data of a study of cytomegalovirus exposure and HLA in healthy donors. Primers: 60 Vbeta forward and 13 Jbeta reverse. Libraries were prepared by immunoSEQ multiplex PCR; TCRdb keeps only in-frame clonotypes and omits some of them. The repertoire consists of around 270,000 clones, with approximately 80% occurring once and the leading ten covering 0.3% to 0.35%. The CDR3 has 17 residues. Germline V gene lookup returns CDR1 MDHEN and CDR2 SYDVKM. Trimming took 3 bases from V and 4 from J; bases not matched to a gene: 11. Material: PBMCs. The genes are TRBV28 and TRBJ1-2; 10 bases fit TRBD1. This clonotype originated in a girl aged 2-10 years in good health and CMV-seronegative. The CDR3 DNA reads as TGTGCCAGCAGTTTTTTGACTCCGGGACAGGGGATCTATGGCTACACCTTC. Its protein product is CASSFLTPGQGIYGYTF.